Sequencing of this TCR beta chain was carried out in a study of T-cell reconstitution after alpha-beta-depleted transplantation in children. Notes on the study in general: Reportedly, alpha-beta T cells present about two months post-transplant originated from several hundred expanded clones of graft origin. Fresh T-cell production supplied most of the T-cell counts and diversity seen one year after transplant. After transplant, high TCRbeta diversity at day 60 in some patients arose from surviving recipient T cells and thymic progenitors.

This clonotype showed up many times. Its antigen is as yet unknown. The germline CDR1 and CDR2 sequences are ENHRY and SYGVKD. V was cut by 3 bases and J by 4 bases, with 15 bases left in between. The CDR3 spans 15 residues. Unique molecular identifiers were incorporated when the TCRbeta library was constructed. TCRdb ran MiXCR on the PCR reads and lists one entry per CDR3 protein. The table shows 700,000 or so distinct CDR3 sequences, with around 14% occurring only once. The input for sequencing was PBMCs, taken before TCRalphabeta/CD19-depleted stem cell transplant. The chain joins TRBV10-3 to TRBJ1-1; D gene ambiguous. The TCR sequence derives from a girl aged 2 to 10 with congenital amegakaryocytic thrombocytopenia, due to receive a stem cell transplant. The CDR3 region is CAISEGRGRSTEAFF. CDR3 bases: TGTGCCATCAGTGAAGGGAGAGGGAGGAGCACTGAAGCTTTCTTT.